Below are 26 T cell receptor beta chains sequenced from a single sample in a study of CD8 T cells in ankylosing spondylitis. Notes on the study in general: What seemed typical of ankylosing spondylitis blood was a TCR beta motif built from roughly eight highly homologous variants.

The antigens these receptors bind are not known. TCRdb ran MiXCR on the 5' RACE reads and lists one entry per CDR3 protein. This sample has about 480,000 distinct CDR3 sequences, with about a sixth found just once. Material: blood, either unsorted or a sorted T cell fraction (not recorded which). The source is a male donor with ankylosing spondylitis.

This clonotype has only a few counts. This rearrangement joins TRBV28 to TRBJ1-2; 9 positions agree with TRBD1. Germline V gene data show CDR1 as MDHEN and CDR2 as SYDVKM. CDR3 size: 13 residues. Trimming took 6 bases from V and 8 from J; bases not matched to a gene: 7. CDR3 in amino acids: CASSPTGGRGYTF. For the CDR3, the DNA is TGTGCCAGCAGCCCGACAGGGGGTAGGGGCTACACCTTC.

V and J are TRBV9 and TRBJ2-1; D possibly corresponds to TRBD1 (6 bases). The CDR3 covers 14 residues. The V gene lost 4 bases and the J gene lost 8 bases, with 16 bases spanning the gap. Germline CDR1 and CDR2: SGDLS and YYNGEE. CDR3 bases: TGTGCCAGCAGCACCCAGACAGGATGGGATGAGCAGTTCTTC. As protein: CASSTQTGWDEQFF. The whole variable domain, filled in from reference TRBV9 and TRBJ2-1, reads DSGVTQTPKHLITATGQRVTLRCSPRSGDLSVYWYQQSLDQGLQFLIQYYNGEERAKGNILERFSAQQFPDLHSELNLSSLELGDSALYFCASSTQTGWDEQFFGPGTRLTVL.

This clonotype was seen more than once but under ten times. This chain joins TRBV5-1 and TRBJ2-1; D remains ambiguous. The CDR3 sequence is 14 residues long. The V gene's germline CDR1 is SGHRS and CDR2 YFSETQ. Trimming left V 2 bases short and J 8 bases short, with 14 bases between. The CDR3 nucleotides are TGCGCCAGCAGCTTCGCGGATAGAGTTGATGAGCAGTTCTTC. It translates to CASSFADRVDEQFF.

This clonotype was seen many times. The chain couples TRBV7-8 to TRBJ2-7; possibly TRBD1 for D (5 bases). Germline V gene sequence: CDR1 SGHVS, CDR2 FQNEAQ. The CDR3 is made up of 13 amino acids. V dropped 1 base and J dropped 4 bases, with 8 bases sitting between them. CDR3 residues: CASSLDRIYEQYF. DNA for the CDR3: TGTGCCAGCAGCTTAGACAGGATTTACGAGCAGTACTTC.

This clonotype showed up just a few times. The rearrangement links TRBV7-2 to TRBJ1-1; D uncertain. The CDR3 sequence is 13 residues long. Germline values: CDR1 SGHTA, CDR2 FQGNSA. V lost 0 bases and J lost 6, with 8 bases in between. The CDR3 bases are TGTGCCAGCAGCTTAGCGGACCGAGCTGAAGCTTTCTTT. Protein product: CASSLADRAEAFF. Looking up the rest from reference TRBV7-2 and TRBJ1-1 gives the full variable domain: GAGVSQSPSNKVTEKGKDVELRCDPISGHTALYWYRQSLGQGLEFLIYFQGNSAPDKSGLPSDRFSAERTGGSVSTLTIQRTQQEDSAVYLCASSLADRAEAFFGQGTRLTVV.

This clonotype has ten or more counts. The CDR3 protein is CASSLWGQGVSQPQHF. DNA of the CDR3: TGTGCCAGCAGTTTGTGGGGCCAGGGGGTAAGTCAGCCCCAGCATTTT. V usage is TRBV12-3 or TRBV12-4 and J usage is TRBJ1-5, with 7 positions matching TRBD1. The CDR3 is 16 amino acids. V dropped 3 bases and J dropped 6; count of bases not matched to a gene: 11.

In this sample, this clonotype turned up a few times. V is TRBV20-1 and J is TRBJ2-6, with D possibly TRBD1 on 6 matching bases. Looked up from germline, CDR1 is DFQATT and CDR2 is SNEGSKA (reference sequence). The CDR3 runs to 15 residues. V was cut by 0 bases and J by 2 bases, with 8 bases left in between. CDR3 in DNA: TGCAGTGCTAGAGAGCCAGGGGCTGGGGCCAACGTCCTGACTTTC. Translated: CSAREPGAGANVLTF.

This clonotype was detected many times. V gene TRBV12-3 or TRBV12-4 combines with J gene TRBJ1-1, with unresolved D. The CDR3 spans 11 residues. Trimming took off 10 bases at V and 7 bases at J, with 13 bases between the two ends. In DNA form, the CDR3 reads TGTGCCACCAAGGGTGTGGTTGAAGCTTTCTTT. Protein product: CATKGVVEAFF.

V usage is TRBV12-3 or TRBV12-4 and J usage is TRBJ1-2, with D unclear. The CDR3 sequence is 15 residues long. Trimming removed 1 base from V and 2 bases from J, with 11 bases in between. The CDR3 loop reads CASSLVGGINYGYTF. The DNA of the CDR3 is TGTGCCAGCAGTTTAGTGGGAGGGATAAACTATGGCTACACCTTC.

The J gene is TRBJ1-4, the V gene TRBV20-1; D is unclear. With 2 bases removed from V and 8 bases from J, the gap between germline ends came to 12 bases. CDR3 size: 13 residues. Looked up from germline, CDR1 is DFQATT and CDR2 is SNEGSKA (reference sequence). Here the CDR3 DNA reads TGCAGTGCTAGATCTCCATCTGGAGAAAAACTGTTTTTT. It codes for CSARSPSGEKLFF.

This clonotype has more than one count but fewer than ten. V gene TRBV9 combines with J gene TRBJ1-2, with D maybe TRBD1 (5 bases). There are 16 residues in the CDR3. CDR1 is SGDLS, CDR2 YYNGEE, per germline. Deletions cut 4 bases from V and 3 bases from J, with 19 bases between. In nucleotides, the CDR3 is TGTGCCAGCAGCTCCTTCGCCGGGGGAGTCGACTATGGCTACACCTTC. Encoded protein: CASSSFAGGVDYGYTF.

At least ten counts were recorded for this clonotype. The chain recombines TRBV12-3 or TRBV12-4 with TRBJ1-2; maybe TRBD1 (6 bases). This CDR3 spans 15 amino acids. V gave up 6 bases and J gave up 8 bases, with 22 bases separating them. The CDR3 loop reads CASSYPPSGASGYTF. In DNA form, the CDR3 reads TGTGCCAGCAGCTACCCTCCTTCGGGGGCGTCGGGCTACACCTTC.

Many counts were recorded for this clonotype. The genes are TRBV4-2 and TRBJ2-1, with D unclear. Trimming left V 1 base short and J 3 bases short, with 13 bases between. The germline gives CDR1 LGHNA, CDR2 YNFKEQ. There are 16 residues in the CDR3. CDR3 in amino acids: CASSQVPWSDYNEQFF. DNA for the CDR3: TGTGCCAGCAGCCAAGTCCCGTGGAGCGACTACAATGAGCAGTTCTTC.

This clonotype was recorded at least ten times. The chain is built from TRBV4-1 and TRBJ2-1, with D tentatively TRBD2 (5 bases). Trimming removed 1 base at V and 9 bases at J, with 10 bases between. The CDR3 is 13 residues long. Germline V lookup: CDR1 MGHRA, CDR2 YSYEKL. DNA of the CDR3: TGCGCCAGCAGCCAAGGAGGGCCCGGTGAGCAGTTCTTC. It is translated as CASSQGGPGEQFF.

This clonotype turned up a few times. The chain employs TRBV7-8 and TRBJ2-7; TRBD2 aligns across 7 bases. V gave up 4 bases and J gave up 3 bases; unmatched junction bases: 6. From germline, CDR1 is SGHVS and CDR2 FQNEAQ. This CDR3 contains 14 residues. The CDR3 coding sequence is TGTGCCAGCAGCTCAGTAGCGGGTGTCTACGAGCAGTACTTC. Its translation: CASSSVAGVYEQYF.

V and J are TRBV7-8 and TRBJ2-1; D not certain. Trimming took off 2 bases at V and 2 bases at J, with 13 bases between the two ends. The CDR3 runs 16 residues. In germline, CDR1 is SGHVS, CDR2 FQNEAQ. CDR3 sequence (DNA): TGTGCCAGCAGCTTAAAGGGCGGCTTGCCCTACAATGAGCAGTTCTTC. As protein: CASSLKGGLPYNEQFF.

This clonotype appeared a few times. V gene TRBV20-1 combines with J gene TRBJ2-7; D gene uncertain. CDR3 length equals 13 residues. The germline gives CDR1 DFQATT, CDR2 SNEGSKA (reference sequence). Trimming shortened V by 5 bases and J by 4 bases, and 15 bases separated the two germline ends. For the CDR3, the DNA is TGCAGTGCTCAGCACGCCGTACTATACGAGCAGTACTTC. This codes for CSAQHAVLYEQYF.

This rearrangement joins TRBV15 to TRBJ2-3, with no clear D. Per the germline V gene, CDR1 is LNHNV and CDR2 is YYDKDF (reference sequence). There are 14 residues in the CDR3. V dropped 2 bases and J dropped 5 bases, with 11 bases sitting between them. The chain's CDR3 is CATSRKNLGDTQYF. The CDR3 coding sequence is TGTGCCACCAGCAGAAAGAACCTAGGAGATACGCAGTATTTT.

The genes are TRBV6-5 and TRBJ2-7, with 8 bases identical to TRBD1. This CDR3 spans 15 amino acids. The V and J ends lost 2 bases and 2 bases, in that order; junction bases with no gene match: 5. The germline V gene has CDR1 MNHEY and CDR2 SVGAGI. The CDR3 DNA sequence: TGTGCCAGCAGTTACGGACAGGGAAGTCCCTACGAGCAGTACTTC. Amino acids: CASSYGQGSPYEQYF.

This chain joins TRBV7-8 and TRBJ1-1; D uncertain. Trimming shortened V by 3 bases and J by 4 bases, and 9 bases separated the two germline ends. Germline V gene data show CDR1 as SGHVS and CDR2 as FQNEAQ. This CDR3 has 13 amino acids. CDR3 nucleotide sequence: TGTGCCAGCAGCTTTGACAAGGGCACTGAAGCTTTCTTT. It translates to CASSFDKGTEAFF.

A few counts support this clonotype. The gene calls are TRBV27 and TRBJ1-6; perhaps TRBD1 as D (5 bases). The CDR3 consists of 15 residues. With 3 bases removed from V and 13 bases from J, the gap between germline ends came to 19 bases. Germline V gives CDR1 MNHEY, CDR2 SMNVEV (reference sequence). For the CDR3, the DNA is TGTGCCAGCAGTTTGGACGGGGGTGGTGGAGGCCCCCTCCACTTT. As protein: CASSLDGGGGGPLHF.

The J gene is TRBJ2-1, the V gene TRBV12-3 or TRBV12-4; 7 nucleotides agree with TRBD2. The CDR3 is 16 amino acids. V shed 6 bases and J 0 bases; nucleotides not matched to a gene: 8. CDR3 sequence reads: CASSTLAAVSYNEQFF. CDR3 DNA sequence: TGTGCCAGCAGCACTCTAGCGGCCGTCTCCTACAATGAGCAGTTCTTC.

The chain has TRBV3-1 and TRBJ1-4; possible D gene TRBD1, 5 bases. Germline CDR1 LGHDT, CDR2 YNNKEL (reference sequence). The CDR3 totals 16 residues. Trimming took off 3 bases at V and 4 bases at J, with 15 bases between the two ends. CDR3 coding DNA: TGTGCCAGCAGCCAGCGTGGGGGAGTTTTTAATGAAAAACTGTTTTTT. Residues: CASSQRGGVFNEKLFF.

This clonotype occurred a few times. The chain recombines TRBV20-1 with TRBJ1-5, with 7 bases that match TRBD1. The CDR3 covers 16 residues. Germline CDR1 DFQATT, CDR2 SNEGSKA (reference sequence). V trimming: 0 bases; J trimming: 2 bases; junction bases outside the gene matches: 7. The CDR3 DNA sequence: TGCAGTGCTAGAGATAGCAGGGGGTTAGGCAATCAGCCCCAGCATTTT. Protein product: CSARDSRGLGNQPQHF.

The V and J genes are TRBV20-1 and TRBJ2-3, with TRBD2 identical over 9 bases. Germline V lookup: CDR1 DFQATT, CDR2 SNEGSKA (reference sequence). V lost 1 base to trimming and J lost 2 bases; unmatched junction nucleotides: 7. The CDR3 is 16 residues long. CDR3 loop: CSARVGSGRATDTQYF. CDR3 nucleotides: TGCAGTGCTAGAGTCGGTAGCGGGAGAGCCACAGATACGCAGTATTTT.

The chain employs TRBV5-8 and TRBJ2-3, with D possibly TRBD1 on 6 matching bases. The length of the CDR3 is 15 residues. The ends were cut back, 0 bases at V and 0 bases at J, with 8 bases in the middle. Germline V lookup: CDR1 SGHTS, CDR2 YDEGEE. The CDR3 nucleotides read TGTGCCAGCAGCTTGGTGCAGGGGAGCACAGATACGCAGTATTTT. This gives the protein CASSLVQGSTDTQYF.